This entry concerns a single T cell receptor (beta chain). Its target is unknown. Without the conserved terminal phenylalanine or tryptophan, this CDR3 likely stems from a read error. TCRdb re-called the multiplex PCR reads with MiXCR, one entry per CDR3 protein. The data hold about 180,000 distinct CDR3 sequences, with 30% to 40% observed a single time. The data originate from a study of breast tumors, draining lymph nodes, adjacent tissues. Findings of the study overall: Tumor repertoires ranked between lymph nodes and nontumor tissue in diversity, with V and J gene preferences. Compared with basal-like, luminal-like tumors shared significantly more repertoire with nontumor tissue. Data only fit, rather than demonstrated, lymph node origin of most tumor T cells.

The CDR3 has 11 residues. Germline V gene data show CDR1 as DFQATT and CDR2 as SNEGSKA (reference sequence). The lymph nodes were axillary draining lymph nodes from breast cancer patients. V usage is TRBV20-1 and J usage is TRBJ2-5; TRBD1 or TRBD2 may be the D gene (6 bases each). This TCR derives from a female donor with breast cancer. Some clones in this sample may be carry-over from other donors' samples. Sequencing input: axillary lymph node tissue. CDR3 amino acids: CSARGGETQYY. The CDR3 DNA follows: TGCAGTGCCAGAGGGGGGGAGACCCAGTACTAC.